This TCR beta chain was sequenced for a study of T cell changes during pregnancy in multiple sclerosis. Only in-frame clones appear in the TCRdb table, and some are missing; sequencing was by immunoSEQ multiplex PCR. The table has about 64,000 clones, around 90% seen once; the top ten hold around 2.1%. Germline V gene data show CDR1 as SGHVS and CDR2 as FQNEAQ. The CDR3 has 13 amino acids. The rearrangement links TRBV7-8 to TRBJ2-2; 8 bases agree with TRBD2. The clonotype comes from a female donor in good health, enrolled as a control in a pregnancy study. Source: peripheral blood, taken in the second trimester of pregnancy. The CDR3 reads CAGGGGHTGELFF. CDR3 DNA: TGTGCGGGCGGCGGGGGGCACACCGGGGAGCTGTTTTTT.